This T cell receptor (beta chain) was captured by sequencing in a study of T cell responses to AZD1222 COVID-19 vaccine (dated by TCRdb to the early 2020s). General notes on the study: A total of about 230 trial participants underwent TCR sequencing, of whom 207 received two doses of AZD1222 and about 25 received two doses of the MenACWY control vaccine. Trial participants were enrolled by age into subgroups of 18-55, 56-69 and 70-plus years, and around 150, 29 and 61 TCR-sequenced participants, respectively, were included in these subgroups.

The time point label on this specimen signifies: about 28 days (+/-7) after the second vaccine dose. Because spike-specific TCR depth and breadth did not differ between the two schedules, AZD1222 recipients who got a second dose at roughly 4 weeks were pooled with those who got a second dose at roughly 12 weeks. Samples from vaccinated people were obtained from the UK trials COV001 and COV002, which included a single-blind randomized controlled phase 2/3 trial of AZD1222 (ChAdOx1 nCoV-19) in healthy adults. For TCRbeta chain sequencing, PBMC samples from trial participants were taken at day 0 and at day 28 after the second dose. The CDR3 regions of human TCRbeta chains were analyzed by immunosequencing. On the study's bioinformatics: Repertoire TCRs were matched against a reference library of SARS-CoV-2-specific TCRs generated with the MIRA antigen-specificity platform. Breadth meant the fraction of unique TCRs that were SARS-CoV-2-associated, whereas depth meant the fraction of total T cells that were SARS-CoV-2-associated. Each spike-specific TCR was assigned to its reactive spike region and to a CD4 or CD8 class using the MIRA data. Log10-transformed breadth and depth values were compared by one-way ANOVA with Sidak's multiple comparisons tests. TCRdb holds this immuneACCESS table with in-frame rearrangements only. Some clones are missing; in checked studies, unresolved V genes explain under half, and the rest has no known cause. V and J calls and clone size are those listed in that table; D and trimming were worked out from the DNA. The sample includes fewer than 200,000 clones, with 88% observed a single time. The ten most abundant clones make up 9.5% to 13% of the sample.

As to this clone: The target of this receptor is not known. No quality values exist for individual bases; no much larger clone is one base distant.

Paper-wide results and their limitations: CD4 TCRs associated with the vaccine covered the entire spike protein, and the dominant responses were in regions 160-218 and 743-854. Conclusions about previously exposed vaccinees were limited because only a handful of AZD1222 recipients were SARS-CoV-2 seropositive at baseline. A significant rise in spike-specific TCR breadth and depth was observed after two AZD1222 doses relative to day 0 and relative to MenACWY recipients. Epitopes outside the regions mutated in the B.1.351 and B.1.1.7 variants were reportedly recognized by nearly half of the unique spike-specific TCRs. Most participants were white British and females outnumbered males, and the authors suggested that clonal diversity may have been underestimated. The 56-69-year group was small, and its depth increase did not reach significance, likely because of low power. Because no day 14 peak-response samples were available, repertoires were characterized only after the peak T cell response.

Unmatched junction bases come to 8, with V trimmed by 3 bases and J by 2 bases. The CDR3 runs 16 amino acids, cysteine and phenylalanine included. CDR3 DNA is the only sequence kept; it has 48 bases, read in frame from the first base. The CDR1 and CDR2 encoded by the germline V gene (reference sequence) are DFQATT and SNEGSKA. The rearrangement joined TRBV20-1 to TRBJ1-3, with TRBD1 identical over 9 junction bases. The sequence derives from an adult who received the AZD1222 COVID-19 vaccine. The sample was peripheral blood, taken 28 days after the second AZD1222 dose. This receptor has the CDR3 CSASPHRGLTGNTIYF. The DNA sequence is TGCAGTGCTAGTCCCCACAGGGGGCTTACTGGAAACACCATATATTTT.